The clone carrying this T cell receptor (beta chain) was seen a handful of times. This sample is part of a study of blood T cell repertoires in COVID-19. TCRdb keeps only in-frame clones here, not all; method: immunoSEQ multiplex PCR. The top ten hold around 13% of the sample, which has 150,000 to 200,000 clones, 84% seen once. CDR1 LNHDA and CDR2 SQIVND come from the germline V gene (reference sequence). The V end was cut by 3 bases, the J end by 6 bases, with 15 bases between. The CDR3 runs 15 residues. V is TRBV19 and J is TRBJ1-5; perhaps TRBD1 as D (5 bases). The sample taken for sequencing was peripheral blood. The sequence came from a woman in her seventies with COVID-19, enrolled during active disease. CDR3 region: CASSISLGGTQPQHF. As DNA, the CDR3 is TGTGCCAGTAGTATCAGCCTGGGCGGGACTCAGCCCCAGCATTTT.